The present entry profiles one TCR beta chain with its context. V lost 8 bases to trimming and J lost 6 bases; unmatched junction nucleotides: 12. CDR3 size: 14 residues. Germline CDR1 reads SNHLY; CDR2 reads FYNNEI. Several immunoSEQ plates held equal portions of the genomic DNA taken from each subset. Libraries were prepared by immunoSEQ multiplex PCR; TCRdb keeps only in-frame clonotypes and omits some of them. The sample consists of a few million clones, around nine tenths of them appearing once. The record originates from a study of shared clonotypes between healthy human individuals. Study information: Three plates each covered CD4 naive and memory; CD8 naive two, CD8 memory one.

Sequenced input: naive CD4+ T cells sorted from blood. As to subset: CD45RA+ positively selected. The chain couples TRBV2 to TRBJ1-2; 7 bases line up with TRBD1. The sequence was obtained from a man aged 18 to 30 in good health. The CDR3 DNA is TGTGCCAGCCGGAGGGAAGGGGGCGGTGATGGCTACACCTTC. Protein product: CASRREGGGDGYTF.